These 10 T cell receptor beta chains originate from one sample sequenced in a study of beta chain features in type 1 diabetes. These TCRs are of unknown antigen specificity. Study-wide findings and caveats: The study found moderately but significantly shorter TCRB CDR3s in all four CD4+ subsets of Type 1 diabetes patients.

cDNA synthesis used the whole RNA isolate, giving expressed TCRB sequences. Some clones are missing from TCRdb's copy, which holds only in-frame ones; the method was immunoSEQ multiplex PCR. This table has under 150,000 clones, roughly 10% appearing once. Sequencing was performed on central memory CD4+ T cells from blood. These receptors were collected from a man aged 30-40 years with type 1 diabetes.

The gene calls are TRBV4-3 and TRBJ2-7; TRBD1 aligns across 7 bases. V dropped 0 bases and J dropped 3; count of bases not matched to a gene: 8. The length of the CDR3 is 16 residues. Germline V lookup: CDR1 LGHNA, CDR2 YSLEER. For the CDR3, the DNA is TGCGCCAGCAGCCAAGAATACAGGGGCGGTAACTACGAGCAGTACTTC. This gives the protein CASSQEYRGGNYEQYF.

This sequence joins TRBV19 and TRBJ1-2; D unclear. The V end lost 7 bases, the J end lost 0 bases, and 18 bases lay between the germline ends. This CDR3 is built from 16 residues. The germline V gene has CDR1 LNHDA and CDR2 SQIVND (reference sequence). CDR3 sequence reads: CASNPGGSEANYGYTF. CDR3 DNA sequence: TGTGCCAGTAACCCCGGAGGATCCGAAGCTAACTATGGCTACACCTTC.

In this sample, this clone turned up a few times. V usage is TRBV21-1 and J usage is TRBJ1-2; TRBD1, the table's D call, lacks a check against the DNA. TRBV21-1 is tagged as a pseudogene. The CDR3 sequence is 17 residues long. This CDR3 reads CASSNSSFHRGDGDYTF. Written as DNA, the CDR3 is TGTGCCAGCAGCAATTCTAGCTTTCACAGGGGCGACGGTGACTACACCTTC.

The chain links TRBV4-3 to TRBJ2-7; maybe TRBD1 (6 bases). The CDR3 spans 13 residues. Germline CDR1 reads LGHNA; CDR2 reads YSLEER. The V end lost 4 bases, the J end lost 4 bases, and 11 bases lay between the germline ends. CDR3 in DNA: TGCGCCAGCAGCCGGGACATCGATTACGAGCAGTACTTC. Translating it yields CASSRDIDYEQYF.

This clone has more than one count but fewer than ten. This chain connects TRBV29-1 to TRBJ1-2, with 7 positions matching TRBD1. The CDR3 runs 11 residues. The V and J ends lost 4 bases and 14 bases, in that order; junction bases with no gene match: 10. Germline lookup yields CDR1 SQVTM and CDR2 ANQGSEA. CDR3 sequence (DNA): TGCAGCGTTGGGGACAGCCGCCGGTTTACCTTC. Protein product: CSVGDSRRFTF. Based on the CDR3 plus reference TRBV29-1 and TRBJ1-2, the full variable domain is SAVISQKPSRDICQRGTSLTIQCQVDSQVTMMFWYRQQPGQSLTLIATANQGSEATYESGFVIDKFPISRPNLTFSTLTVSNMSPEDSSIYLCSVGDSRRFTFGSGTRLTVV.

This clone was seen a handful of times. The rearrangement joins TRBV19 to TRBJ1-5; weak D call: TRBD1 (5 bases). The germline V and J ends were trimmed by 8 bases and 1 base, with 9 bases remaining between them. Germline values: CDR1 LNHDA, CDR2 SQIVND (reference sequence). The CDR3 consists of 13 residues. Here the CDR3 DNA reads TGTGCCAGTGATCGGGGGAGCAATCAGCCCCAGCATTTT. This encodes CASDRGSNQPQHF. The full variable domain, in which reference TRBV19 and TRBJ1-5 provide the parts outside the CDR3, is DGGITQSPKYLFRKEGQNVTLSCEQNLNHDAMYWYRQDPGQGLRLIYYSQIVNDFQKGDIAEGYSVSREKKESFPLTVTSAQKNPTAFYLCASDRGSNQPQHFGDGTRLSIL.

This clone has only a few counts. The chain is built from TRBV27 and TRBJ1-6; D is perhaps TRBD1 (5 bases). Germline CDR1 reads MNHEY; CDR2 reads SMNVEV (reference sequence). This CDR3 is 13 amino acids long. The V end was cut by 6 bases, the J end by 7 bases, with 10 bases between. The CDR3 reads CASRTAGNSPLHF. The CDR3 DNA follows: TGTGCCAGCAGGACAGCTGGGAATTCACCCCTCCACTTT.

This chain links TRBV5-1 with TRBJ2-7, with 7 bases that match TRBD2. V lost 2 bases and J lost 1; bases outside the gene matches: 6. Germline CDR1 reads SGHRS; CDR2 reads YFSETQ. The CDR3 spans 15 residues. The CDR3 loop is CASSFGASGSYEQYF. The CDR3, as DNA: TGCGCCAGCAGCTTTGGCGCTAGCGGATCCTACGAGCAGTACTTC.

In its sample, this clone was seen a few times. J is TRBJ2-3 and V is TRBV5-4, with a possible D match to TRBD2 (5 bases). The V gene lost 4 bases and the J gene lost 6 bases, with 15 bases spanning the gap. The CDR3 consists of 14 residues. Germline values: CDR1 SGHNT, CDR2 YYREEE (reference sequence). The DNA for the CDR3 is TGTGCCAGCAGCGACGGGGTGACGGCGGATACGCAGTATTTT. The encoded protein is CASSDGVTADTQYF.

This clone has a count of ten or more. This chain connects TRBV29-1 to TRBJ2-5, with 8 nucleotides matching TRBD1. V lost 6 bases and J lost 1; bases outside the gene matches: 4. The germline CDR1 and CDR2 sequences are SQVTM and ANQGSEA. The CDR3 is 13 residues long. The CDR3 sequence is CSVPGGSQETQYF. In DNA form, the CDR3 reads TGCAGCGTCCCAGGGGGCAGCCAAGAGACCCAGTACTTC.